The 3 T cell receptor beta chains below come from one sample, sequenced in a study of CD8 T cells in Susac syndrome. RNA totalling roughly 0.5 to 1 ug underwent reverse transcription with random hexamers. TCRdb processed the immunoSEQ multiplex PCR reads anew with MiXCR; each CDR3 protein has one entry. Found here are 200,000 or so distinct CDR3 sequences, 95% of them singletons; the top ten hold 0.15% to 0.2%. The sequenced sample was CD8+ T cells from PBMCs. Receptors originate from a human donor with Susac syndrome.

The chain employs TRBV20-1 and TRBJ2-5, with 9 bases lining up with TRBD2. V was pared by 3 bases and J by 0 bases, with 11 bases of the junction left unmatched. The CDR3 is 17 amino acids. CDR1 and CDR2 from the germline V gene are DFQATT and SNEGSKA (reference sequence). CDR3: CSASTGLAGNNQETQYF. As DNA, the CDR3 is TGCAGTGCTAGTACGGGTCTAGCGGGGAACAACCAAGAGACCCAGTACTTC.

The chain links TRBV24-1 to TRBJ2-1; D could derive from TRBD1 or TRBD2 (7 bases each). CDR3 length: 14 residues. CDR1 is KGHDR and CDR2 is SFDVKD in the germline V gene. V was clipped by 5 bases and J by 7 bases, with 14 bases between them. The CDR3 here is CATSGRQGGNEQFF. For the CDR3, the DNA is TGTGCCACCAGTGGTCGACAGGGAGGGAATGAGCAGTTCTTC.

The chain uses TRBV12-3 or TRBV12-4 and TRBJ1-2; no clear D. Trimming removed 6 bases from V and 3 bases from J, with 14 bases in between. The CDR3 has 14 amino acids. CDR3 protein: CASRPDGNHYGYTF. The CDR3 bases are TGTGCCAGCAGACCCGACGGGAACCACTATGGCTACACCTTC.